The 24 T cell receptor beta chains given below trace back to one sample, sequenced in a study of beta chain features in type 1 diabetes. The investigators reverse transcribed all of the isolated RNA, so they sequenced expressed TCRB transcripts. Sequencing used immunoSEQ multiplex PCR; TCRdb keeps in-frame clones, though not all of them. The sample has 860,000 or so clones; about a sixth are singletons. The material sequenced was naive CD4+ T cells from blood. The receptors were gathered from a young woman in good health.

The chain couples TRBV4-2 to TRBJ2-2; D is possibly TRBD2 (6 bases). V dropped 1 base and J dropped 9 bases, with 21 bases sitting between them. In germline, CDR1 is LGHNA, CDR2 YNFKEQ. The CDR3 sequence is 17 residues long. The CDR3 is CASSQAIAQRLERELFF. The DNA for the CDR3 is TGTGCCAGCAGCCAAGCGATAGCTCAGAGACTAGAGAGGGAGCTGTTTTTT.

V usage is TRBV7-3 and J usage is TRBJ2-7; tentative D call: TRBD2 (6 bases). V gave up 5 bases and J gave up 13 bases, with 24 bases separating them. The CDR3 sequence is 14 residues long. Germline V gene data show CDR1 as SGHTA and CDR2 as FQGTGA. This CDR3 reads CASSPNPGGTHLYF. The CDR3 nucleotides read TGTGCCAGCAGCCCCAACCCTGGGGGGACCCATCTTTACTTC.

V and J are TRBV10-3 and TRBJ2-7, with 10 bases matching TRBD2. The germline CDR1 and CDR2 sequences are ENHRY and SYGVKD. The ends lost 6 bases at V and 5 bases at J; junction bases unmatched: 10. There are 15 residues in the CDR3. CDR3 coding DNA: TGTGCCATCAGGCGGCTAGCGGGAGTTTCTAACGAGCAGTACTTC. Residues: CAIRRLAGVSNEQYF.

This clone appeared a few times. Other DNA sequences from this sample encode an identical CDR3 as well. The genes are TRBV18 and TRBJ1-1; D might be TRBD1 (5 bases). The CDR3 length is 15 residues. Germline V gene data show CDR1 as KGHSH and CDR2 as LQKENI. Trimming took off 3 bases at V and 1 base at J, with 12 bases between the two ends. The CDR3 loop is CASSPPAGTNTEAFF. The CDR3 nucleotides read TGTGCCAGCTCACCGCCGGCAGGGACGAACACTGAAGCTTTCTTT.

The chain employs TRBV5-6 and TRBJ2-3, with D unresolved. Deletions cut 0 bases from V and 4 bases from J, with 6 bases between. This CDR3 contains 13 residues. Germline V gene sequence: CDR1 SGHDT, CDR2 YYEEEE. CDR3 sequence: CASSLDGSDTQYF. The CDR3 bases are TGTGCCAGCAGCTTGGACGGCTCAGATACGCAGTATTTT.

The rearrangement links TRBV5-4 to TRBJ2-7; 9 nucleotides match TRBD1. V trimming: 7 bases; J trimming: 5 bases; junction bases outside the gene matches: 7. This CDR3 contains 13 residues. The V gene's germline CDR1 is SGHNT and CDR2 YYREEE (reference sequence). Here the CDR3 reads CASGEQGADEQYF. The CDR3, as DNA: TGTGCCAGCGGGGAACAGGGGGCGGACGAGCAGTACTTC.

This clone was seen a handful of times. The CDR3 coding sequence is TGTGCCATCAGTCACGGGACAGAAAACCCCTACGAGCAGTACTTC. This gives the protein CAISHGTENPYEQYF. This chain joins TRBV10-3 and TRBJ2-7; the match to TRBD1 covers 7 bases. Germline loops: CDR1 ENHRY, CDR2 SYGVKD. Unmatched junction bases numbered 9, after V lost 5 bases and J lost 2 bases. The CDR3 spans 15 residues.

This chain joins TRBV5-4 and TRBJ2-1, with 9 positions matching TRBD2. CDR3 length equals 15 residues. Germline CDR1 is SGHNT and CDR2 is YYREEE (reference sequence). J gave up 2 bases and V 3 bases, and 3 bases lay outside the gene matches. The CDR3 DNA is TGTGCCAGCAGCTCTGGCGGGAGGGCCTACAATGAGCAGTTCTTC. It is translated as CASSSGGRAYNEQFF.

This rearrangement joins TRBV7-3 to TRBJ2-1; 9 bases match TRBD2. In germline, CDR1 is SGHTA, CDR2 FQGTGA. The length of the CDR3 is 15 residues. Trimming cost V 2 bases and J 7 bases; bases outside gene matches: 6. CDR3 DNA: TGTGCCAGCAGCTTAGCCAGGACTAGCGTGAATGAGCAGTTCTTC. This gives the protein CASSLARTSVNEQFF.

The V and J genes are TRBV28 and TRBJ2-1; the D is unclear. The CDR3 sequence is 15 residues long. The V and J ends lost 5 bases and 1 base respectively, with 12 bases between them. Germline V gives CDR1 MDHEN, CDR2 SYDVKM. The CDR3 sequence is CASSDPGRSYNEQFF. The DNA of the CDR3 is TGTGCCAGCAGTGATCCCGGACGGTCCTACAATGAGCAGTTCTTC. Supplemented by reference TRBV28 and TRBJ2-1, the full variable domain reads DVKVTQSSRYLVKRTGEKVFLECVQDMDHENMFWYRQDPGLGLRLIYFSYDVKMKEKGDIPEGYSVSREKKERFSLILESASTNQTSMYLCASSDPGRSYNEQFFGPGTRLTVL.

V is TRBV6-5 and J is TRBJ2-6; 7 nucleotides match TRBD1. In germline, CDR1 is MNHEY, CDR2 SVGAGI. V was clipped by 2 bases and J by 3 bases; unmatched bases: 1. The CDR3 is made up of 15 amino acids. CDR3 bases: TGTGCCAGCAGTTACCGACAGGGTGGGGCCAACGTCCTGACTTTC. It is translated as CASSYRQGGANVLTF.

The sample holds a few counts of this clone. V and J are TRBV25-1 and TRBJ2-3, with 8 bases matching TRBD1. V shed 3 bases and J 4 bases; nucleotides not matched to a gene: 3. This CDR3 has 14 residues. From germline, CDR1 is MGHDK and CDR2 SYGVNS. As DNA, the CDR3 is TGTGCCAGCAGTGAGTCAGGGGGCGCAGATACGCAGTATTTT. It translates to CASSESGGADTQYF. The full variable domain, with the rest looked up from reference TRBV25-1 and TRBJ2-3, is EADIYQTPRYLVIGTGKKITLECSQTMGHDKMYWYQQDPGMELHLIHYSYGVNSTEKGDLSSESTVSRIRTEHFPLTLESARPSHTSQYLCASSESGGADTQYFGPGTRLTVL.

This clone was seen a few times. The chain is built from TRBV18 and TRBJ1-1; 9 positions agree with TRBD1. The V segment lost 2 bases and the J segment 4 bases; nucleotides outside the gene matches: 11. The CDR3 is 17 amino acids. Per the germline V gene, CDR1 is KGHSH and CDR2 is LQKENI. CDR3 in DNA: TGTGCCAGCTCACCAAGGGTGACAGGGGGAGAACGCACTGAAGCTTTCTTT. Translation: CASSPRVTGGERTEAFF.

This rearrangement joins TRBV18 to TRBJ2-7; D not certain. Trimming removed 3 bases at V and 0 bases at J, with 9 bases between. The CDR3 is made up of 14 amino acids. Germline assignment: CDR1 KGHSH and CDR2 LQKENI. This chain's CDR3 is CASSPGQVSYEQYF. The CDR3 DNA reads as TGTGCCAGCTCACCCGGGCAGGTCTCCTACGAGCAGTACTTC.

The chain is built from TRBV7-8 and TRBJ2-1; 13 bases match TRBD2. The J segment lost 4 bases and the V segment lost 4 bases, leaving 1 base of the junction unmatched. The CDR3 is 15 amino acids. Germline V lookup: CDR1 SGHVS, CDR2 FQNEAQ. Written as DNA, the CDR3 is TGTGCCAGCAGCTGGGGACTAGCGGGATACAATGAGCAGTTCTTC. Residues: CASSWGLAGYNEQFF.

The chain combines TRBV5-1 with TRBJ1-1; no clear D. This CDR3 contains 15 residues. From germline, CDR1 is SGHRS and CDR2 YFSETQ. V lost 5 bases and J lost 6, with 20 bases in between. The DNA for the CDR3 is TGCGCCAGCAGGGTGACTGGGGATGTAAGCGCTGAAGCTTTCTTT. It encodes CASRVTGDVSAEAFF.

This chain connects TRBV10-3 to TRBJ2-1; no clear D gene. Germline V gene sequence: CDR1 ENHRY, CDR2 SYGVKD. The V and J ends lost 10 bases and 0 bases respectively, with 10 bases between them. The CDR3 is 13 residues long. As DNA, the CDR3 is TGTGCCACAACAGATAGCTCCTACAATGAGCAGTTCTTC. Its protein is CATTDSSYNEQFF.

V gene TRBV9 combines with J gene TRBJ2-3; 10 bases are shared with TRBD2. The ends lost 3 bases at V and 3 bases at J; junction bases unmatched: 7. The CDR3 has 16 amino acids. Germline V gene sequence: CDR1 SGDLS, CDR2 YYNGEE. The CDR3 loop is CASSAVAGGGTDTQYF. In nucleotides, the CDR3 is TGTGCCAGCAGCGCCGTAGCGGGAGGAGGAACAGATACGCAGTATTTT.

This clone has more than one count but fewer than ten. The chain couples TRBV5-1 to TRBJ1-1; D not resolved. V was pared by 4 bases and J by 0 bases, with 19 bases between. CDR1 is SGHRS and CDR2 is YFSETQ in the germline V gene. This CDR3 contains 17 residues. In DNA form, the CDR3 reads TGCGCCAGCAGCCTCCAATTTAGACGGAAAATGAACACTGAAGCTTTCTTT. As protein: CASSLQFRRKMNTEAFF.

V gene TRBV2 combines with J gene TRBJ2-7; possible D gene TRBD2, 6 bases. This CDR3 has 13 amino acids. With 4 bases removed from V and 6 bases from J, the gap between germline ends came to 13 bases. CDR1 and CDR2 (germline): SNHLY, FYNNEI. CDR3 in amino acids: CASSAETRGEQYF. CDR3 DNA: TGTGCCAGCAGTGCCGAGACTAGAGGCGAGCAGTACTTC.

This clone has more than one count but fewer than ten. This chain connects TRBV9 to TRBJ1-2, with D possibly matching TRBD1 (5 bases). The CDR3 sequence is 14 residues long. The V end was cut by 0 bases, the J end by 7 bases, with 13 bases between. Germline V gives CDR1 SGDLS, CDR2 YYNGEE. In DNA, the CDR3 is TGTGCCAGCAGCGTAGGCGTCAGGGCCTCTGGCTACACCTTC. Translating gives CASSVGVRASGYTF.

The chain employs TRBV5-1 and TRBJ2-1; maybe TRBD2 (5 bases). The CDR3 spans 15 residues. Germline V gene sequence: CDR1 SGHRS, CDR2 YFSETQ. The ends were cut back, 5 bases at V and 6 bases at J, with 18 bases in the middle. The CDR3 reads CASRRGSDFGNEQFF. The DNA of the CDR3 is TGCGCCAGCAGAAGAGGGTCTGACTTTGGCAATGAGCAGTTCTTC.

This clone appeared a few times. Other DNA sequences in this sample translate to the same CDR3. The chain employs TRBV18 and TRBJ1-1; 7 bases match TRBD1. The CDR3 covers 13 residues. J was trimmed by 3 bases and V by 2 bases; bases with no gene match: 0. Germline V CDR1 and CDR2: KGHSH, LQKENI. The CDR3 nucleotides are TGTGCCAGCTCACCAGACAGGGACACTGAAGCTTTCTTT. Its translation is CASSPDRDTEAFF. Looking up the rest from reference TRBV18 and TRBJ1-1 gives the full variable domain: NAGVMQNPRHLVRRRGQEARLRCSPMKGHSHVYWYRQLPEEGLKFMVYLQKENIIDESGMPKERFSAEFPKEGPSILRIQQVVRGDSAAYFCASSPDRDTEAFFGQGTRLTVV.

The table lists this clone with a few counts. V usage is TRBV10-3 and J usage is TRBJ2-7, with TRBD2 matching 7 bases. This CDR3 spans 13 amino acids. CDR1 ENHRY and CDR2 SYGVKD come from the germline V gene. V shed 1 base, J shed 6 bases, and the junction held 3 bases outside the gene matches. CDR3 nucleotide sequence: TGTGCCATCAGTGAGTGGGAGGGCTCCGAGCAGTACTTC. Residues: CAISEWEGSEQYF.